These 22 T cell receptor beta chains were sequenced from one sample in a study of neurological immune-mediated disorders (dated by TCRdb to the late 2010s). The protocol used for the library was 5' RACE. TCRdb names Illumina HiSeq 2500 as the instrument used. Clones were called with MiXCR by TCRdb after fastp trimmed the public reads at Q25, and only in-frame beta chains were retained. All rows with the same CDR3 protein become a single entry with the most common DNA and genes. The sample table records under 30,000 distinct CDR3 sequences; 13% of these occur just once. 16% of the sample lies in the top ten. Sequencing was carried out using PBMCs. The receptors originated from a woman in her thirties or forties with HTLV-1-associated myelopathy (HAM/TSP).

In this sample, this clonotype turned up many times. This chain links TRBV20-1 with TRBJ1-1; D is possibly TRBD1 (5 bases). Germline V gives CDR1 DFQATT, CDR2 SNEGSKA (reference sequence). The CDR3 has 15 amino acids. The V and J ends lost 1 base and 6 bases respectively, with 18 bases between them. The CDR3 sequence is CSARAGQEGFPEAFF. Here the CDR3 DNA reads TGCAGTGCTAGAGCGGGGCAAGAGGGTTTCCCTGAAGCTTTCTTT.

This clonotype was seen many times. The DNA for the CDR3 is TGTGCCAGCAGTGACTATAGCGGGGGGGCGCGGAATGAGCAGTTCTTC. This translates into CASSDYSGGARNEQFF. The chain couples TRBV27 to TRBJ2-1, with 11 bases matching TRBD2. Trimming removed 5 bases from V and 7 bases from J; junction bases left unmatched: 10. CDR3 length equals 16 residues. Germline V gives CDR1 MNHEY, CDR2 SMNVEV (reference sequence).

The chain couples TRBV12-3 or TRBV12-4 to TRBJ2-3; perhaps TRBD1 as D (6 bases). Trimming took 5 bases from V and 4 from J, leaving 16 bases between them. This CDR3 is built from 15 residues. CDR3 sequence: CASSPSVGAADTQYF. The CDR3 DNA follows: TGTGCCAGCAGTCCAAGCGTGGGGGCAGCAGATACGCAGTATTTT.

This clonotype was recorded many times. The chain is built from TRBV5-1 and TRBJ2-1; 11 nucleotides agree with TRBD2. Trimming cost V 3 bases and J 3 bases; bases outside gene matches: 5. Germline lookup yields CDR1 SGHRS and CDR2 YFSETQ. This CDR3 has 16 amino acids. The CDR3 DNA reads TGCGCCAGCAGCTCGCAACTAGCGGGGGTCTACAATGAGCAGTTCTTC. It encodes CASSSQLAGVYNEQFF.

This clonotype was seen ten or more times. The CDR3 DNA reads TGCGCCAGCAGCTTGGTGAGCGGGTCCTCCTACGAGCAGTACTTC. Translating it yields CASSLVSGSSYEQYF. The chain recombines TRBV5-1 with TRBJ2-7; D might be TRBD2 (6 bases). The V gene lost 0 bases and the J gene lost 0 bases, with 10 bases spanning the gap. Germline V gene sequence: CDR1 SGHRS, CDR2 YFSETQ. The CDR3 sequence is 15 residues long.

This clonotype was counted ten times or more. This rearrangement joins TRBV5-1 to TRBJ1-1; D possibly corresponds to TRBD1 (6 bases). CDR1 SGHRS and CDR2 YFSETQ come from the germline V gene. Trimming cost V 2 bases and J 2 bases, with 37 bases left between them. The CDR3 has 23 residues. The CDR3 nucleotides read TGCGCCAGCAGCTTCGACCTTACTACCCTCCTCCGGGACAACCCGTCCCGAAACACTGAAGCTTTCTTT. This gives the protein CASSFDLTTLLRDNPSRNTEAFF.

This clonotype was detected many times. The chain has TRBV5-1 and TRBJ1-4, with TRBD1 matching over 10 bases. This CDR3 has 15 amino acids. Germline V gives CDR1 SGHRS, CDR2 YFSETQ. V lost 0 bases, J lost 7 bases, and 3 bases stayed unmatched. CDR3 in amino acids: CASSLDGQGGEKLFF. The CDR3 region has the DNA TGCGCCAGCAGCTTGGATGGACAGGGGGGTGAAAAACTGTTTTTT.

The chain joins TRBV5-1 to TRBJ2-5; D perhaps matches TRBD1 (6 bases). This CDR3 spans 15 amino acids. In germline, CDR1 is SGHRS, CDR2 YFSETQ. The germline V and J ends were trimmed by 0 bases and 2 bases, with 11 bases remaining between them. This chain's CDR3 is CASSLGPRGQETQYF. The CDR3 DNA sequence: TGCGCCAGCAGCTTGGGCCCAAGGGGGCAAGAGACCCAGTACTTC.

This clonotype came up many times. The chain combines TRBV20-1 with TRBJ2-1, with 7 nucleotides matching TRBD1. Germline V gives CDR1 DFQATT, CDR2 SNEGSKA (reference sequence). V trimming: 0 bases; J trimming: 7 bases; junction bases outside the gene matches: 9. This CDR3 has 15 residues. The chain's CDR3 is CSARDDRAGGNEQFF. DNA of the CDR3: TGCAGTGCTAGAGATGATAGGGCAGGGGGTAATGAGCAGTTCTTC.

This clonotype was recorded at least ten times. This chain joins TRBV5-6 and TRBJ2-5; D gene uncertain. V dropped 4 bases and J dropped 7 bases, with 17 bases sitting between them. Germline V CDR1 and CDR2: SGHDT, YYEEEE. The CDR3 loop spans 14 amino acids. The CDR3 DNA reads TGTGCCAGCAGCGCGGATGGCCTCCCGGGGACCCAGTACTTC. Translating gives CASSADGLPGTQYF.

This clonotype was picked up many times. The V call is TRBV20-1, the J call TRBJ1-1; 9 bases match TRBD1. After removal of 1 base from V and 5 bases from J, the junction contained 5 bases not matched to a gene. This CDR3 comprises 14 residues. Per the germline V gene, CDR1 is DFQATT and CDR2 is SNEGSKA (reference sequence). The CDR3: CSARATTGGTEAFF. Here the CDR3 DNA reads TGCAGTGCTAGAGCAACGACAGGGGGAACTGAAGCTTTCTTT.

This clonotype was detected many times. The chain joins TRBV12-3 or TRBV12-4 to TRBJ1-1; D may be TRBD1 (5 bases). Trimming shortened V by 6 bases and J by 7 bases, and 42 bases separated the two germline ends. This CDR3 comprises 22 residues. CDR3 bases: TGTGCCAGCAGGGGAGGGGACTGGGTATCCTCTGATTCTCGTTTCGGGTCGGATGAAGCTTTCTTT. Its translation is CASRGGDWVSSDSRFGSDEAFF.

In this sample, this clonotype turned up many times. The chain recombines TRBV5-1 with TRBJ2-2, with a weak D call TRBD2 (5 bases). The CDR3 is made up of 15 amino acids. The V gene's germline CDR1 is SGHRS and CDR2 YFSETQ. The ends were cut back, 6 bases at V and 3 bases at J, with 15 bases in the middle. CDR3 in amino acids: CASTSLATYTGELFF. DNA of the CDR3: TGCGCCAGCACCAGCTTAGCGACCTACACCGGGGAGCTGTTTTTT.

This chain uses TRBV5-1 with TRBJ2-1; D might be TRBD2 (7 bases). The CDR3 runs to 16 residues. Per germline, CDR1 SGHRS and CDR2 YFSETQ. The V end lost 0 bases, the J end lost 6 bases, and 16 bases lay between the germline ends. The CDR3 DNA is TGCGCCAGCAGCTTGGATGGGGGGGCCCTCGGCAATGAGCAGTTCTTC. Translated: CASSLDGGALGNEQFF.

This clonotype was seen many times. The CDR3 region has the DNA TGTGCCACCAGTAGAGGGGTTTCCTACAATGAGCAGTTCTTC. Protein: CATSRGVSYNEQFF. The chain carries TRBV24-1 and TRBJ2-1; D may be TRBD1 or TRBD2 (5 bases each). Between the trimmed V and J ends, which lost 6 bases and 1 base, there was a span of 9 bases. The CDR3 runs to 14 residues. Germline CDR1 KGHDR, CDR2 SFDVKD.

By share of the sample, this clonotype is medium-sized. The chain joins TRBV4-1 to TRBJ2-5; tentatively, D is TRBD2 (6 bases). Trimming took 1 base from V and 4 from J, leaving 7 bases between them. The CDR3 has 13 amino acids. Germline V gene lookup returns CDR1 MGHRA and CDR2 YSYEKL. CDR3 loop: CASSQAEGETQYF. In DNA form, the CDR3 reads TGCGCCAGCAGCCAAGCGGAGGGAGAGACCCAGTACTTC.

This clonotype was seen at least ten times. The V and J genes are TRBV5-1 and TRBJ2-7, with TRBD2 matching 11 bases. Trimming took 4 bases from V and 1 from J; bases not matched to a gene: 4. This CDR3 comprises 15 residues. Looked up from germline, CDR1 is SGHRS and CDR2 is YFSETQ. CDR3 coding DNA: TGCGCCAGCAGCACCGGGACTAGCGGTTCCTACGAGCAGTACTTC. Translation gives CASSTGTSGSYEQYF. The full variable domain, with the rest looked up from reference TRBV5-1 and TRBJ2-7, is KAGVTQTPRYLIKTRGQQVTLSCSPISGHRSVSWYQQTPGQGLQFLFEYFSETQRNKGNFPGRFSGRQFSNSRSEMNVSTLELGDSALYLCASSTGTSGSYEQYFGPGTRLTVT.

This clonotype was observed at least ten times. The rearrangement links TRBV5-1 to TRBJ1-5, with a possible D match to TRBD1 (6 bases). CDR1 and CDR2 (germline): SGHRS, YFSETQ. Trimming pared 0 bases from V and 0 bases from J, leaving 7 bases between. The CDR3 extends over 15 amino acids. CDR3 DNA sequence: TGCGCCAGCAGCTTGGGGACAGTTAGCAATCAGCCCCAGCATTTT. This translates into CASSLGTVSNQPQHF.

This clonotype has at least ten counts. V is TRBV5-1 and J is TRBJ2-2; no clear D gene. Trimming took 0 bases from V and 7 from J, leaving 10 bases between them. Germline V lookup: CDR1 SGHRS, CDR2 YFSETQ. This CDR3 has 14 amino acids. The CDR3 bases are TGCGCCAGCAGCTTGGATGGGGTAGGCGGGGAGCTGTTTTTT. It is translated as CASSLDGVGGELFF.

This clonotype has a count of ten or more. The chain links TRBV20-1 to TRBJ2-7; 9 bases align to TRBD1. V lost 0 bases and J lost 5; bases outside the gene matches: 8. Germline V CDR1 and CDR2: DFQATT, SNEGSKA (reference sequence). This CDR3 comprises 15 residues. The CDR3 nucleotides are TGCAGTGCTAGAGATTTAAGGGACAGGGTTCACGAGCAGTACGTC. Amino acid sequence: CSARDLRDRVHEQYV.

This clonotype is judged medium-sized. The chain recombines TRBV20-1 with TRBJ1-6; tentatively, D is TRBD1 (5 bases). Trimming shortened V by 5 bases and J by 10 bases, and 12 bases separated the two germline ends. Germline CDR1 is DFQATT and CDR2 is SNEGSKA (reference sequence). The CDR3 is 12 residues long. The CDR3 bases are TGCAGTGCTTGGGATCAGGGATCACCCCTCCACTTT. As protein: CSAWDQGSPLHF.

This clonotype occurred many times. The CDR3 DNA reads TGTGCCAGCAGCTTGATCGGGGGGGTGAACACCGGGGAGCTGTTTTTT. It translates to CASSLIGGVNTGELFF. The V call is TRBV5-5, the J call TRBJ2-2, with 8 bases that match TRBD2. The V gene's germline CDR1 is SGHKS and CDR2 YYEKEE (reference sequence). J was trimmed by 1 base and V by 1 base; bases with no gene match: 3. The CDR3 contains 16 residues.